Each of the 3 T cell receptor beta chains below was sequenced from the same sample in a study of blood T cells in healthy people across ages. Through a sample-barcoded 5' primer and a J-beta primer mix, a second PCR was run for about 6 to 12 cycles. Each CDR3 protein gets one entry after TCRdb re-called the 5' RACE reads with MiXCR. The data hold 550,000 to 700,000 distinct CDR3 sequences, with roughly 28% observed a single time. Sequenced material: blood. These receptors were obtained from a woman aged 65 to 85 in good health.

The V gene is TRBV5-6, the J gene TRBJ2-1; perhaps D is TRBD1 or TRBD2 (7 bases each). Germline V lookup: CDR1 SGHDT, CDR2 YYEEEE. There are 16 residues in the CDR3. V shed 4 bases and J shed 6 bases, with 20 bases lying between them. CDR3 sequence (DNA): TGTGCCAGCAGCGTTGGATCAGGGGGGGGCTTCAATGAGCAGTTCTTC. It is translated as CASSVGSGGGFNEQFF.

The V call is TRBV20-1, the J call TRBJ2-4, with D possibly being TRBD2 (5 bases). The CDR3 length is 12 residues. Germline V gene data show CDR1 as DFQATT and CDR2 as SNEGSKA (reference sequence). Trimming removed 5 bases from V and 4 bases from J, with 9 bases in between. CDR3 region: CSAEDSKNIQYF. CDR3 nucleotide sequence: TGCAGTGCTGAGGACTCAAAAAACATTCAGTACTTC.

The chain recombines TRBV24-1 with TRBJ2-5, with D maybe TRBD1 (6 bases). This CDR3 is 14 amino acids long. Germline V lookup: CDR1 KGHDR, CDR2 SFDVKD. Trimming took off 2 bases at V and 2 bases at J, with 8 bases between the two ends. The CDR3 sequence: CATSDSGHQETQYF. The CDR3 coding sequence is TGTGCCACCAGTGATTCGGGACATCAAGAGACCCAGTACTTC.